The entry that follows covers one T cell receptor (beta chain) sequence. Its antigen remains unknown. These data are taken from a study of cytomegalovirus exposure and HLA in healthy donors. TCRdb keeps only in-frame clones here, not all; method: immunoSEQ multiplex PCR. This sample has under 400,000 clones, with 80% to 90% found just once. Findings of the study overall: Rare TCR sequences dominated, though some public TCRs recurred in many donors. In vitro experiments confirmed that a few CMV-associated chains were specific for CMV antigens.

J gave up 1 base and V 6 bases, and 2 bases lay outside the gene matches. The CDR3 is made up of 12 amino acids. Per the germline V gene, CDR1 is SQVTM and CDR2 is ANQGSEA. This chain connects TRBV29-1 to TRBJ1-2, with 7 bases matching TRBD1. This clonotype was sampled from a woman between 18 and 29 years old in good health and CMV-seronegative. The sample was PBMCs. This CDR3 is CSVTGVNYGYTF. As DNA, the CDR3 is TGCAGCGTAACAGGGGTTAACTATGGCTACACCTTC.